A single sample is the source of the 19 T cell receptor beta chains below, sequenced in a study of T cell repertoires in cytomegalovirus infection. TCRdb independently ran MiXCR on the reads; one entry per CDR3 protein. The sample contains around 69,000 distinct CDR3 sequences, about 27% of which appear only once. These receptors are not linked to any known antigen. Sequences were derived from CD8+ T cells from cultured PBMCs, sampled from culture after CMV antigen stimulation. The receptor source for this set is a human donor in good health (CMV status not recorded). Some clones in this sample may be carry-over from other donors' samples.

This clonotype was found many times. CDR3 DNA: TGTGCCAGCAGCTTTACAAGACAAGGCCCCGTGAACACTGAAGCTTTCTTT. Amino acids: CASSFTRQGPVNTEAFF. The genes are TRBV7-8 and TRBJ1-1; no clear D gene. The CDR3 has 17 residues. The ends were cut back, 3 bases at V and 0 bases at J, with 17 bases in the middle. Germline lookup yields CDR1 SGHVS and CDR2 FQNEAQ.

At least ten counts were recorded for this clonotype. The CDR3 DNA reads TGTGCCAGCCGACCGCTCCCGAACACTGAAGCTTTCTTT. Protein: CASRPLPNTEAFF. This chain joins TRBV12-3 or TRBV12-4 and TRBJ1-1; D is unresolved. The ends were cut back, 8 bases at V and 1 base at J, with 11 bases in the middle. This CDR3 has 13 amino acids.

The V call is TRBV4-2, the J call TRBJ2-7; a weak D match, TRBD1 (6 bases). This CDR3 contains 18 residues. V was shortened by 1 base and J by 1 base, with 20 bases between the two germline ends. The germline CDR1 and CDR2 sequences are LGHNA and YNFKEQ. CDR3 loop: CASSQAGGTGSGSYEQYF. The CDR3 region has the DNA TGTGCCAGCAGCCAAGCGGGCGGAACAGGGTCAGGGTCCTACGAGCAGTACTTC.

This clonotype was detected only a few times. This chain links TRBV19 with TRBJ2-1, with 7 bases matching TRBD2. Germline CDR1 LNHDA, CDR2 SQIVND (reference sequence). V was clipped by 3 bases and J by 6 bases; unmatched bases: 14. The CDR3 extends over 17 amino acids. CDR3 sequence reads: CASSIDMVGGPSNEQFF. In nucleotides, the CDR3 is TGTGCCAGTAGTATCGACATGGTGGGAGGGCCATCCAATGAGCAGTTCTTC.

The chain employs TRBV5-1 and TRBJ2-7; 10 bases match TRBD1. CDR3 size: 15 residues. V lost 4 bases, J lost 3 bases, and 7 bases stayed unmatched. Germline CDR1 and CDR2: SGHRS and YFSETQ. The CDR3 spells CASSVGQGVSYEQYF. CDR3 in DNA: TGCGCCAGCAGCGTTGGACAGGGGGTCAGCTACGAGCAGTACTTC.

The chain has TRBV7-2 and TRBJ2-1, with TRBD2 identical over 8 bases. The germline gives CDR1 SGHTA, CDR2 FQGNSA. The CDR3 covers 15 residues. V shed 5 bases, J shed 5 bases, and the junction held 8 bases outside the gene matches. The DNA for the CDR3 is TGTGCCAGCAGCCCCCCTACTAGCGGAAACAATGAGCAGTTCTTC. Translating it yields CASSPPTSGNNEQFF. The variable domain in full, completed from reference TRBV7-2 and TRBJ2-1, reads GAGVSQSPSNKVTEKGKDVELRCDPISGHTALYWYRQSLGQGLEFLIYFQGNSAPDKSGLPSDRFSAERTGGSVSTLTIQRTQQEDSAVYLCASSPPTSGNNEQFFGPGTRLTVL.

The chain uses TRBV14 and TRBJ2-5, with TRBD1 identical over 9 bases. The CDR3 totals 14 residues. Germline CDR1 and CDR2: SGHDN and FVKESK. With 5 bases clipped from V and 4 bases from J, the junction kept 5 bases outside the gene matches. The CDR3 DNA sequence: TGTGCCAGCAGCTCGCAGGACAGGGGAGAGACCCAGTACTTC. Its translation: CASSSQDRGETQYF.

Only one count was recorded for this clonotype. V gene TRBV13 combines with J gene TRBJ2-1; 8 nucleotides agree with TRBD2. Germline V CDR1 and CDR2: PRHDT, FYEKMQ (reference sequence). With 5 bases clipped from V and 3 bases from J, the junction kept 9 bases outside the gene matches. The CDR3 sequence is 16 residues long. The CDR3 loop is CASSAGAGGFYNEQFF. CDR3 nucleotides: TGTGCCAGCAGCGCCGGCGCGGGAGGCTTCTACAATGAGCAGTTCTTC.

The rearrangement joins TRBV29-1 to TRBJ2-1; D is uncertain. This CDR3 spans 12 amino acids. Germline V gene lookup returns CDR1 SQVTM and CDR2 ANQGSEA. The V end lost 3 bases, the J end lost 5 bases, and 8 bases lay between the germline ends. CDR3 sequence: CSVDVSNNEQFF. In nucleotides, the CDR3 is TGCAGCGTTGATGTGTCTAACAATGAGCAGTTCTTC.

This clonotype was counted only a few times. The chain combines TRBV2 with TRBJ2-1; 9 nucleotides agree with TRBD2. Per the germline V gene, CDR1 is SNHLY and CDR2 is FYNNEI. V was pared by 7 bases and J by 4 bases, with 14 bases of the junction left unmatched. The length of the CDR3 is 17 residues. The CDR3 nucleotides read TGTGCCAGCATCCTTCGGACTAGCGAGCCACCTTACAATGAGCAGTTCTTC. As protein: CASILRTSEPPYNEQFF.

This clonotype has a handful of counts. V gene TRBV7-8 combines with J gene TRBJ1-2; weak D call: TRBD1 (6 bases). Germline V CDR1 and CDR2: SGHVS, FQNEAQ. Trimming stripped 5 bases from V and 4 bases from J, with 20 bases between. The CDR3 spans 16 residues. CDR3 nucleotide sequence: TGTGCCAGCAGCCTCGCCATTAGGGGGATACGCTATGGCTACACCTTC. Its protein is CASSLAIRGIRYGYTF.

This clonotype showed up just once. The J gene is TRBJ2-1, the V gene TRBV20-1, with TRBD1 identical over 7 bases. The CDR3 is made up of 16 amino acids. V was clipped by 0 bases and J by 6 bases; unmatched bases: 11. Germline CDR1 DFQATT, CDR2 SNEGSKA (reference sequence). This CDR3 is CSARDVQGVWGNEQFF. In DNA form, the CDR3 reads TGCAGTGCTAGAGATGTCCAGGGGGTGTGGGGCAATGAGCAGTTCTTC.

V gene TRBV11-1 combines with J gene TRBJ2-5; 10 bases map to TRBD2. CDR1 SGHAT and CDR2 FQDESV come from the germline V gene (reference sequence). J was trimmed by 1 base and V by 5 bases; bases with no gene match: 7. This CDR3 region has 16 residues. The CDR3 loop reads CASSPPGTSVQETQYF. The CDR3 region has the DNA TGTGCCAGCAGCCCGCCCGGGACTAGCGTCCAAGAGACCCAGTACTTC. The variable domain in full, with the rest retrieved from reference TRBV11-1 and TRBJ2-5, is EAEVAQSPRYKITEKSQAVAFWCDPISGHATLYWYRQILGQGPELLVQFQDESVVDDSQLPKDRFSAERLKGVDSTLKIQPAELGDSAMYLCASSPPGTSVQETQYFGPGTRLLVL.

V and J are TRBV12-3 or TRBV12-4 and TRBJ2-4, with unresolved D. V was pared by 3 bases and J by 1 base, with 4 bases between. CDR3 length equals 13 residues. CDR3: CASSFLAKNIQYF. The CDR3 DNA follows: TGTGCCAGCAGTTTTCTGGCCAAAAACATTCAGTACTTC.

This rearrangement joins TRBV6-1 to TRBJ1-4, with D unresolved. The length of the CDR3 is 15 residues. Trimming removed 5 bases from V and 0 bases from J, with 10 bases in between. Germline V gives CDR1 MNHNS, CDR2 SASEGT. CDR3 coding DNA: TGTGCCAGCAGTTTTTCCCCAGCAACTAATGAAAAACTGTTTTTT. It encodes CASSFSPATNEKLFF.

This clonotype has a count of ten or more. The chain joins TRBV11-2 to TRBJ2-5, with 11 bases identical to TRBD2. CDR1 is SGHAT and CDR2 is FQNNGV in the germline V gene. The CDR3 loop spans 18 amino acids. Losses at the gene ends were 1 base for V and 5 bases for J; bases not matched to a gene: 12. CDR3 DNA: TGTGCCAGCAGCTTAGGGCCAGAGACTAGCGGGACGGATGAGACCCAGTACTTC. Amino acids: CASSLGPETSGTDETQYF.

The chain recombines TRBV5-1 with TRBJ2-1; unclear D gene. The germline CDR1 and CDR2 sequences are SGHRS and YFSETQ. With 1 base removed from V and 8 bases from J, the gap between germline ends came to 16 bases. The CDR3 spans 15 residues. CDR3 sequence: CASSLHLNPLDEQFF. The CDR3 DNA is TGCGCCAGCAGCTTGCACTTAAACCCTTTGGATGAGCAGTTCTTC.

The genes are TRBV7-3 and TRBJ2-1, with D perhaps matching TRBD2 (7 bases). Looked up from germline, CDR1 is SGHTA and CDR2 is FQGTGA. Trimming shortened V by 0 bases and J by 7 bases, and 10 bases separated the two germline ends. CDR3 length: 14 amino acids. CDR3 amino acids: CASSLTGGANEQFF. As DNA, the CDR3 is TGTGCCAGCAGCTTAACGGGGGGGGCTAATGAGCAGTTCTTC.

This clonotype was seen many times. The chain joins TRBV7-8 to TRBJ2-7; D unclear. CDR3 size: 14 residues. Deletions cut 2 bases from V and 2 bases from J, with 10 bases between. Germline values: CDR1 SGHVS, CDR2 FQNEAQ. Written as DNA, the CDR3 is TGTGCCAGCAGCTTAAGGTTGCTAGCCTACGAGCAGTACTTC. It translates to CASSLRLLAYEQYF.